Below, 31 T cell receptor beta chains from the same sample are listed, as sequenced in a study of early T cells in non-severe SARS-CoV-2 infection. TCRdb fed the 5' RACE reads into MiXCR, producing one record per CDR3 protein. The data contain 85,000 to 95,000 distinct CDR3 sequences, 16% of them singletons. Sequenced here: whole blood, sampled at baseline. The receptor source for this set is an adult who was a healthcare worker with PCR-confirmed SARS-CoV-2 infection or an uninfected control (not recorded which).

There are a few counts of this clonotype. V and J are TRBV12-3 or TRBV12-4 and TRBJ1-1; possibly TRBD1 for D (6 bases). The length of the CDR3 is 16 residues. V was shortened by 10 bases and J by 4 bases, with 25 bases between the two germline ends. The CDR3 loop is CATKPGGRWIGTEAFF. CDR3 in DNA: TGTGCCACTAAACCGGGGGGGCGCTGGATCGGCACTGAAGCTTTCTTT.

The chain uses TRBV7-9 and TRBJ1-1; D ambiguous. Trimming pared 5 bases from V and 8 bases from J, leaving 18 bases between. The V gene's germline CDR1 is SEHNR and CDR2 FQNEAQ (reference sequence). This CDR3 spans 14 amino acids. The CDR3 spells CASSHVRAGGEAFF. The DNA for the CDR3 is TGTGCCAGCAGCCACGTGCGAGCCGGAGGGGAAGCTTTCTTT.

V gene TRBV25-1 combines with J gene TRBJ2-2, with D possibly matching TRBD2 (5 bases). The length of the CDR3 is 14 residues. V was cut by 8 bases and J by 3 bases, with 13 bases left in between. The germline gives CDR1 MGHDK, CDR2 SYGVNS. The CDR3 coding sequence is TGTGCCAGCTCCCTGCTGGGAGACACCGGGGAGCTGTTTTTT. The encoded protein is CASSLLGDTGELFF.

The rearrangement uses TRBV7-3 and TRBJ2-2; 8 nucleotides match TRBD1. This CDR3 spans 14 amino acids. The V segment lost 6 bases and the J segment 3 bases; nucleotides outside the gene matches: 3. Germline-derived CDR1 and CDR2 are SGHTA and FQGTGA. DNA for the CDR3: TGTGCCAGCAGGAAGACAGGGGACACCGGGGAGCTGTTTTTT. Amino acid sequence: CASRKTGDTGELFF.

The rearrangement links TRBV27 to TRBJ2-7; TRBD1 might be the D (6 bases). The CDR3 is 14 amino acids. With 3 bases removed from V and 9 bases from J, the gap between germline ends came to 18 bases. The V gene's germline CDR1 is MNHEY and CDR2 SMNVEV (reference sequence). CDR3 sequence reads: CASSFRGRREPQYF. The CDR3 DNA reads as TGTGCCAGCAGTTTCAGGGGCCGAAGGGAACCGCAGTACTTC.

DNA of the CDR3: TGTGCCAGCAGCCCCCGACCCGGACAGTCGGATTCACCCCTCCACTTT. Its protein product is CASSPRPGQSDSPLHF. The chain recombines TRBV7-2 with TRBJ1-6, with a tentative D call TRBD1 (6 bases). The CDR3 is 16 amino acids. Germline-derived CDR1 and CDR2 are SGHTA and FQGNSA. The V end lost 5 bases, the J end lost 8 bases, and 19 bases lay between the germline ends.

The chain has TRBV6-2 or TRBV6-3 and TRBJ2-5, with 13 bases aligning to TRBD2. The V and J ends lost 7 bases and 0 bases, in that order; junction bases with no gene match: 5. The CDR3 is 16 amino acids. Germline-derived CDR1 and CDR2 are MNHEY and SVGEGT. DNA of the CDR3: TGTGCCAGCATTGGGACTAGCGGGATGTACCAAGAGACCCAGTACTTC. This codes for CASIGTSGMYQETQYF.

The table lists this clonotype with many counts. The chain carries TRBV3-1 and TRBJ2-2; weak D call: TRBD1 (5 bases). CDR1 and CDR2 from the germline V gene are LGHDT and YNNKEL (reference sequence). The V and J ends lost 2 bases and 8 bases respectively, with 9 bases between them. The CDR3 runs to 13 residues. The CDR3 region is CASSQQGGGELFF. The CDR3, as DNA: TGTGCCAGCAGCCAACAGGGCGGTGGGGAGCTGTTTTTT.

This clonotype showed up just a few times. V is TRBV7-2 and J is TRBJ2-3; D is perhaps TRBD1 (6 bases). Germline CDR1 and CDR2: SGHTA and FQGNSA. This CDR3 spans 14 amino acids. V gave up 6 bases and J gave up 1 base, with 11 bases separating them. CDR3 coding DNA: TGTGCCAGCAGTCCAGGGGTTGGCACAGATACGCAGTATTTT. Translated, it gives CASSPGVGTDTQYF.

The V gene is TRBV5-1, the J gene TRBJ2-3, with D possibly TRBD2 on 5 matching bases. V gave up 0 bases and J gave up 2 bases, with 10 bases separating them. CDR1 SGHRS and CDR2 YFSETQ come from the germline V gene. The CDR3 totals 15 residues. The CDR3 sequence: CASSLAGKTTDTQYF. CDR3 DNA sequence: TGCGCCAGCAGCTTGGCGGGGAAAACCACAGATACGCAGTATTTT.

The gene calls are TRBV2 and TRBJ2-7; the D gene is possibly TRBD1 (5 bases). Germline CDR1 reads SNHLY; CDR2 reads FYNNEI. Trimming removed 6 bases from V and 6 bases from J, with 15 bases in between. The CDR3 consists of 13 residues. DNA for the CDR3: TGTGCCAGCAGAGACAGCGCCGGCTGCGAGCAGTACTTC. Its translation: CASRDSAGCEQYF.

This clonotype was detected only a few times. The gene calls are TRBV20-1 and TRBJ2-1; 10 positions match TRBD2. The CDR3 loop spans 15 amino acids. Germline loops: CDR1 DFQATT, CDR2 SNEGSKA (reference sequence). The junction had 7 bases not matched to a gene; V was cut back by 0 bases and J by 8 bases. This CDR3 is CSAREASGRFYEQFF. The CDR3 region has the DNA TGCAGTGCTAGAGAGGCTAGCGGGAGATTTTATGAGCAGTTCTTC.

In its sample, this clonotype was seen a few times. V and J are TRBV7-9 and TRBJ1-4; 8 positions match TRBD1. The CDR3 totals 16 residues. Losses at the gene ends were 1 base for V and 4 bases for J; bases not matched to a gene: 5. Germline assignment: CDR1 SEHNR and CDR2 FQNEAQ (reference sequence). CDR3 nucleotides: TGTGCCAGCAGCTTAGGGGGACAGGCCGATAATGAAAAACTGTTTTTT. It is translated as CASSLGGQADNEKLFF.

This clonotype was found many times. The chain is built from TRBV7-9 and TRBJ1-2; D remains ambiguous. The CDR3 is made up of 15 amino acids. Germline-derived CDR1 and CDR2 are SEHNR and FQNEAQ (reference sequence). Trimming took 1 base from V and 6 from J, leaving 15 bases between them. The CDR3 DNA is TGTGCCAGCAGCTTAGAATTGGGCACCAATGATGGCTACACCTTC. Protein product: CASSLELGTNDGYTF.

In its sample, this clonotype was seen a few times. This chain joins TRBV3-1 and TRBJ2-7, with TRBD2 identical over 11 bases. The CDR3 runs 14 residues. Germline V gives CDR1 LGHDT, CDR2 YNNKEL (reference sequence). V lost 5 bases, J lost 6 bases, and 6 bases stayed unmatched. The CDR3 nucleotides read TGTGCCAGCAGCGTTACTAGCGGGAGAACCGAGCAGTACTTC. Translation: CASSVTSGRTEQYF.

The rearrangement uses TRBV20-1 and TRBJ2-1; 7 bases match TRBD2. Per the germline V gene, CDR1 is DFQATT and CDR2 is SNEGSKA (reference sequence). J lost 4 bases, V lost 1 base, and 10 bases had no gene match. The CDR3 runs to 16 residues. The CDR3 loop is CSARGSAGVPYNEQFF. Written as DNA, the CDR3 is TGCAGTGCTAGAGGGTCGGCGGGAGTACCATACAATGAGCAGTTCTTC.

The genes are TRBV28 and TRBJ2-1, with D unclear. The CDR3 has 13 amino acids. Deletions cut 6 bases from V and 7 bases from J, with 13 bases between. CDR1 is MDHEN, CDR2 SYDVKM, per germline. The CDR3 DNA reads as TGTGCCAGCAGCTCAGACTTGGATAATGAGCAGTTCTTC. It is translated as CASSSDLDNEQFF.

V usage is TRBV20-1 and J usage is TRBJ2-2; D might be TRBD1 or TRBD2, each matching 5 bases. Trimming left V 4 bases short and J 5 bases short, with 14 bases between. The germline V gene has CDR1 DFQATT and CDR2 SNEGSKA (reference sequence). The CDR3 runs 14 residues. The CDR3 sequence is CSAIGNWGTGELFF. CDR3 nucleotide sequence: TGCAGTGCTATAGGGAACTGGGGGACCGGGGAGCTGTTTTTT.

This clonotype was detected only a few times. One end of the junction does not line up with germline, which may come from a read error. The rearrangement links TRBV24-1 to TRBJ1-2, with D perhaps matching TRBD1 (6 bases). Per the germline V gene, CDR1 is KGHDR and CDR2 is SFDVKD. The CDR3 runs to 14 residues. The CDR3 loop is CTTSDPRGSHGYTF. Here the CDR3 DNA reads TGTACCACCAGTGACCCTAGGGGGTCCCACGGCTACACCTTC.

Remarks on this clonotype: It may be a read error: a sequence one base away is much more abundant. The J gene is TRBJ1-6, the V gene TRBV12-3 or TRBV12-4; D is unresolved. The CDR3 extends over 11 amino acids. For the CDR3, the DNA is TGTGCCGGCAGTTTCCGGTCACCCCTCCACTTT. Its protein product is CAGSFRSPLHF.

This chain's CDR3 is CASVGGPIAKNIQYF. CDR3 nucleotides: TGTGCCAGCGTGGGGGGCCCGATAGCCAAAAACATTCAGTACTTC. This chain connects TRBV27 to TRBJ2-4; TRBD1 or TRBD2 may be the D gene (6 bases each). CDR1 and CDR2 (germline): MNHEY, SMNVEV (reference sequence). This CDR3 has 15 amino acids. Trimming shortened V by 8 bases and J by 0 bases, and 14 bases separated the two germline ends.

This clonotype was seen a handful of times. This chain uses TRBV27 with TRBJ2-1; 12 bases are a match to TRBD2. The CDR3 runs to 15 residues. Germline-derived CDR1 and CDR2 are MNHEY and SMNVEV (reference sequence). Trimming cost V 6 bases and J 6 bases; bases outside gene matches: 6. CDR3 DNA sequence: TGTGCCAGCAGAATTCTAGCGGGAGGGCCCAATGAGCAGTTCTTC. Translation: CASRILAGGPNEQFF.

The V gene is TRBV9, the J gene TRBJ2-7, with TRBD2 as a possible D gene (5 bases). From germline, CDR1 is SGDLS and CDR2 YYNGEE. Between the trimmed V and J ends, which lost 0 bases and 2 bases, there was a span of 9 bases. The CDR3 has 14 amino acids. The CDR3 DNA sequence: TGTGCCAGCAGCGTAGGGCTAGCCCCCTACGAGCAGTACTTC. Its translation is CASSVGLAPYEQYF.

The chain couples TRBV20-1 to TRBJ2-1, with 7 bases matching TRBD1. Germline CDR1 and CDR2: DFQATT and SNEGSKA (reference sequence). The length of the CDR3 is 13 residues. CDR3 residues: CSQQGDSYNEQFF. The CDR3 region has the DNA TGCAGCCAGCAGGGGGATTCCTACAATGAGCAGTTCTTC.

The chain uses TRBV7-9 and TRBJ1-2, with TRBD1 as a possible D gene (6 bases). The CDR3 runs 14 residues. The germline CDR1 and CDR2 sequences are SEHNR and FQNEAQ (reference sequence). Between the trimmed V and J ends, which lost 5 bases and 3 bases, there was a span of 13 bases. The CDR3 DNA reads TGTGCCAGCAGCACCCGACAGGACCACTATGGCTACACCTTC. Protein: CASSTRQDHYGYTF.

This clonotype turned up a few times. This chain links TRBV20-1 with TRBJ2-3, with 9 bases identical to TRBD1. V lost 6 bases to trimming and J lost 4 bases; unmatched junction nucleotides: 11. This CDR3 has 15 residues. Germline V gene lookup returns CDR1 DFQATT and CDR2 SNEGSKA (reference sequence). The CDR3 region has the DNA TGCAGTGCGGGACAGGGTTGGTTTAATGCAGATACGCAGTATTTT. It specifies CSAGQGWFNADTQYF.

The chain links TRBV28 to TRBJ2-1; 8 nucleotides agree with TRBD2. Unmatched junction bases numbered 7, after V lost 2 bases and J lost 7 bases. The CDR3 is 15 residues long. CDR1 is MDHEN, CDR2 SYDVKM, per germline. CDR3 sequence reads: CASSLRAGVLNEQFF. The CDR3 coding sequence is TGTGCCAGCAGTTTAAGAGCGGGAGTATTGAATGAGCAGTTCTTC.

This sequence joins TRBV4-2 and TRBJ2-7; D is unclear. V lost 0 bases and J lost 3, with 15 bases in between. CDR1 LGHNA and CDR2 YNFKEQ come from the germline V gene. There are 16 residues in the CDR3. CDR3 sequence reads: CASSQDFGFLGYEQYF. The CDR3 nucleotides are TGTGCCAGCAGCCAAGACTTTGGATTCCTTGGCTACGAGCAGTACTTC.

The sample holds a few counts of this clonotype. V usage is TRBV28 and J usage is TRBJ2-2, with D possibly TRBD2 on 5 matching bases. V lost 4 bases to trimming and J lost 5 bases, with 8 bases between them. CDR1 MDHEN and CDR2 SYDVKM come from the germline V gene. The CDR3 sequence is 13 residues long. The CDR3 DNA is TGTGCCAGCAGTTCGGAGGAAACCGGGGAGCTGTTTTTT. Translation gives CASSSEETGELFF. Full variable domain (remainder filled in from reference TRBV28 and TRBJ2-2): DVKVTQSSRYLVKRTGEKVFLECVQDMDHENMFWYRQDPGLGLRLIYFSYDVKMKEKGDIPEGYSVSREKKERFSLILESASTNQTSMYLCASSSEETGELFFGEGSRLTVL.

This clonotype showed up many times. The V and J genes are TRBV7-2 and TRBJ2-1; no clear D. V gave up 5 bases and J gave up 10 bases, with 15 bases separating them. The CDR3 is 13 amino acids. The V gene's germline CDR1 is SGHTA and CDR2 FQGNSA. The CDR3 DNA reads as TGTGCCAGCAGCCCCTCTACCGGAGAGGAGCAGTTCTTC. It codes for CASSPSTGEEQFF.

The J gene is TRBJ2-7, the V gene TRBV12-3 or TRBV12-4, with D possibly TRBD2 on 6 matching bases. The germline V and J ends were trimmed by 2 bases and 5 bases, with 10 bases remaining between them. The CDR3 length is 13 residues. The CDR3 DNA is TGTGCCAGCAGTTTATTGGGGGGAGACGAGCAGTACTTC. Its protein is CASSLLGGDEQYF.